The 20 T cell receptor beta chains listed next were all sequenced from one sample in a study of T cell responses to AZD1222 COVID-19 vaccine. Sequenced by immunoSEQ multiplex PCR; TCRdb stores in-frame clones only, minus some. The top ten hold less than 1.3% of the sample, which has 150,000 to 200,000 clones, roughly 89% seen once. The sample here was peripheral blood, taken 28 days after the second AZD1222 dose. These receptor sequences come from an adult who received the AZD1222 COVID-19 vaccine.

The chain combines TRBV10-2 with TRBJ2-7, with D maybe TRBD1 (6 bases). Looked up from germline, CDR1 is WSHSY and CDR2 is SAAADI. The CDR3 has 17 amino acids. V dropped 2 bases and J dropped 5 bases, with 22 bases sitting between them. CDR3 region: CASSETGTMGARHEQYF. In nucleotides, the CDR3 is TGCGCCAGCAGTGAGACCGGGACAATGGGCGCTCGGCACGAGCAGTACTTC.

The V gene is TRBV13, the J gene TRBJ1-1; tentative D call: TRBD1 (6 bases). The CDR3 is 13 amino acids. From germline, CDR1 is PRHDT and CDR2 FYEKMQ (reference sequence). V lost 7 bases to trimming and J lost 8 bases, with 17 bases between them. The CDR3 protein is CASTLVGGREAFF. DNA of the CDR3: TGTGCCAGCACCCTGGTGGGGGGGCGGGAAGCTTTCTTT.

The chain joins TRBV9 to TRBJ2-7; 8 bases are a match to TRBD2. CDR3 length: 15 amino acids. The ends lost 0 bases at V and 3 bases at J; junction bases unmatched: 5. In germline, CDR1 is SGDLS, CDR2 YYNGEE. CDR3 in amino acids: CASSVAAGAYYEQYF. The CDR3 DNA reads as TGTGCCAGCAGCGTAGCAGCGGGGGCCTACTACGAGCAGTACTTC.

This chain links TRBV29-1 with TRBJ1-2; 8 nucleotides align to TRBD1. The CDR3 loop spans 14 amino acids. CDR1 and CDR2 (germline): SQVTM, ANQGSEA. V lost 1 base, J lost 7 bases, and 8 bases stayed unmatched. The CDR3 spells CSVEVQGATRGYTF. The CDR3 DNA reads TGCAGCGTTGAAGTCCAGGGGGCAACGCGTGGCTACACCTTC.

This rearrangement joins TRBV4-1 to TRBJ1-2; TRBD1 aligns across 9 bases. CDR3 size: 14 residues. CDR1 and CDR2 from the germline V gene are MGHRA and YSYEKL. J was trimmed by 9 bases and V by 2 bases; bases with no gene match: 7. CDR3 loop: CASSQPDRGSSYTF. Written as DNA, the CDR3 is TGCGCCAGCAGCCAACCGGACAGGGGAAGTAGCTACACCTTC.

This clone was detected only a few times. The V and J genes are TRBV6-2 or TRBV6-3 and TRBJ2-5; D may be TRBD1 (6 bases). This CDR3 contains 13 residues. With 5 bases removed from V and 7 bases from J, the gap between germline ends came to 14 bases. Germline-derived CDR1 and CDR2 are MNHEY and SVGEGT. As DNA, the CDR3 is TGTGCCAGCAGTACCGGGACAACGGGGACCCAGTACTTC. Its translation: CASSTGTTGTQYF.

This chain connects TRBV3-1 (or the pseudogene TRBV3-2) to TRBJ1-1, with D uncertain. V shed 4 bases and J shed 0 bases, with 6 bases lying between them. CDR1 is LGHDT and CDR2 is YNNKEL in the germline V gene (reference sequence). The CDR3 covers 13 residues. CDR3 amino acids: CASSPMMNTEAFF. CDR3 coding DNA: TGTGCCAGCAGCCCTATGATGAACACTGAAGCTTTCTTT.

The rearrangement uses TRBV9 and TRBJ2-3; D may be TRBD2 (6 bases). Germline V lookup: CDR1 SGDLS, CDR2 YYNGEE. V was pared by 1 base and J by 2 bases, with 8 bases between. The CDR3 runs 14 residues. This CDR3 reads CASSVQDYTDTQYF. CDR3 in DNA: TGTGCCAGCAGCGTACAGGACTACACAGATACGCAGTATTTT.

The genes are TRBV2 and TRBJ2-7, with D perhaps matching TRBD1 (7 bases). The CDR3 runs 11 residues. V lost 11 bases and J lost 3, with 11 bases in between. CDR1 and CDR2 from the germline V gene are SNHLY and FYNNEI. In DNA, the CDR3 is TGTGCCGCGGGACAGTACTACGAGCAGTACTTC. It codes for CAAGQYYEQYF.

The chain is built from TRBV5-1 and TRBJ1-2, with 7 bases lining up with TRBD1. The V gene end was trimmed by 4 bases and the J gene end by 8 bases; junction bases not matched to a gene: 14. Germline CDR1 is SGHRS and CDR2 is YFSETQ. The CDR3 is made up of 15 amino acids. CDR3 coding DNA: TGCGCCAGCAGCCCGATACAGGGGAAGATGTGGGGCTACACCTTC. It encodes CASSPIQGKMWGYTF.

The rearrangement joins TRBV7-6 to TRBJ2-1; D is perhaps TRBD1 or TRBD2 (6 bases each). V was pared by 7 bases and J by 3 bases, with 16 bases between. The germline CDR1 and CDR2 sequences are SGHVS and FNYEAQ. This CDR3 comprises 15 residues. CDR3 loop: CASTIAGHNYNEQFF. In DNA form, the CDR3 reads TGTGCCAGCACCATTGCGGGACACAACTACAATGAGCAGTTCTTC. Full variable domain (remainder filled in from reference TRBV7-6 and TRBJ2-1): GAGVSQSPRYKVTKRGQDVALRCDPISGHVSLYWYRQALGQGPEFLTYFNYEAQQDKSGLPNDRFSAERPEGSISTLTIQRTEQRDSAMYRCASTIAGHNYNEQFFGPGTRLTVL.

CDR3 in amino acids: CATSGWDANNEKLFF. As DNA, the CDR3 is TGTGCCACCAGCGGATGGGACGCCAATAATGAAAAACTGTTTTTT. J is TRBJ1-4 and V is TRBV15, with a weak D call TRBD1 (5 bases). CDR3 length: 15 amino acids. The V gene's germline CDR1 is LNHNV and CDR2 YYDKDF (reference sequence). V lost 5 bases, J lost 4 bases, and 14 bases lay in between.

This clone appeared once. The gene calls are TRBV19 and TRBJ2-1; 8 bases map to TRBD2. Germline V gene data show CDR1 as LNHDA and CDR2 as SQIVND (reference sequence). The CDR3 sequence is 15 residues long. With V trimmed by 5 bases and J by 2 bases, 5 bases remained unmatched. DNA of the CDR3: TGTGCCAGTAGTGCGAGCGGGGGAACCTACAATGAGCAGTTCTTC. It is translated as CASSASGGTYNEQFF.

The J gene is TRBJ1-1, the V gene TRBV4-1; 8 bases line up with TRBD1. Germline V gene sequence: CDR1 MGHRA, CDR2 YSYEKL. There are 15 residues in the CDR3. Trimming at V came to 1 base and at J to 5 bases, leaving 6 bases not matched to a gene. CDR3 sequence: CASSQGGTGWTEAFF. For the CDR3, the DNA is TGCGCCAGCAGCCAAGGGGGGACAGGTTGGACTGAAGCTTTCTTT.

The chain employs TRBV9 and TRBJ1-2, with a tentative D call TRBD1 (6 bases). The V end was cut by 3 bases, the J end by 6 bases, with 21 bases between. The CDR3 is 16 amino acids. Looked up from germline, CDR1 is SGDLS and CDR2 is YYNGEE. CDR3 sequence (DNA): TGTGCCAGCAGCGGCGCCCGACAGGAAGGGAGTCATGGCTACACCTTC. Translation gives CASSGARQEGSHGYTF.

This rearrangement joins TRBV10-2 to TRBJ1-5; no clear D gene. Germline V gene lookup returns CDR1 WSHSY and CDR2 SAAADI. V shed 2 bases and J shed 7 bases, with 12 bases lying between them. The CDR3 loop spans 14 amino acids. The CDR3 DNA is TGCGCCAGCAGTGAGGGCAGTCGGGTCCAGCCCCAGCATTTT. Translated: CASSEGSRVQPQHF.

The CDR3 coding sequence is TGTGCCAGCAGCTTCCAAGGGGGGAACACTGAAGCTTTCTTT. Protein sequence: CASSFQGGNTEAFF. The chain carries TRBV7-9 and TRBJ1-1; TRBD1 is a possible D gene (6 bases). From germline, CDR1 is SEHNR and CDR2 FQNEAQ (reference sequence). The CDR3 totals 14 residues. V lost 3 bases and J 1 base, leaving 9 bases between the germline ends.

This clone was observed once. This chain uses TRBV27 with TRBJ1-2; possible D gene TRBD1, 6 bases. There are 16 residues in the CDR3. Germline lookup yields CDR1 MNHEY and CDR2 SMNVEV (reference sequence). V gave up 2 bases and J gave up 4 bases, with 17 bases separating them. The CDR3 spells CASSLGRAGEGYGYTF. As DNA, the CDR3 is TGTGCCAGCAGTTTAGGAAGGGCAGGGGAAGGCTATGGCTACACCTTC.

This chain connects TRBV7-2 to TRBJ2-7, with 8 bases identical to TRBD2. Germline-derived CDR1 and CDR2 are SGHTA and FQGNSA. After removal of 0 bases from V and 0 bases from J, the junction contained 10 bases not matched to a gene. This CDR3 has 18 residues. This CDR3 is CASSLARGLAGVSYEQYF. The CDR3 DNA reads TGTGCCAGCAGCTTAGCGCGAGGGCTAGCGGGCGTCTCCTACGAGCAGTACTTC.

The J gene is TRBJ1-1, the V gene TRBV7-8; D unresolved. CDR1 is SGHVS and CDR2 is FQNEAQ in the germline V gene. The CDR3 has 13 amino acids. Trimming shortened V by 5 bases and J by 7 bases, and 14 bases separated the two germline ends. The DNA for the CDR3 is TGTGCCAGCAGCCGAATCCGGGCTATTGAAGCTTTCTTT. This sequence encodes CASSRIRAIEAFF.